Sequencing of this T cell receptor (beta chain) was carried out in a study of blood T cell repertoires in COVID-19 (dated by TCRdb to between 2020 and 2021). Broadly, across the study: The collaborator samples originated in the United States, Italy and Spain and spanned the acute and convalescent phases of COVID-19. The material from the prospective study consisted of cDNA or gDNA derived from T cells, B-cell-depleted T cells, or PBMCs. The samples were drawn from the first 160 participants of the ongoing ImmuneRACE study and from 950 to 1,500 subjects provided by 6 global collaborators. Deeply sampled blood TCRbeta repertoires from subjects exposed to, actively infected with, or recovered from COVID-19 were included in the dataset. A freely available public database, intended as a resource for researchers studying the immune response to SARS-CoV-2, is where the repertoires were released. Sample metadata almost always included a de-identified subject ID, COVID-19 status, age in years and sex. Where HLA class I and class II types were available, the types were taken from metadata supplied by the sample provider, not from assay-based typing.

CDR1 and CDR2 were assigned from the germline V gene as SGHRS and YFSETQ. V lost 4 bases and J lost 0 bases, and the count of bases not matched to a germline gene is 3. The CDR3 contains 15 residues, cysteine and phenylalanine counted. Only CDR3 DNA is held: 45 bases, read in frame from base 1. TCRbeta CDR3 regions were amplified from genomic DNA by means of the immunoSEQ Assay, a bias-controlled multiplex PCR. Regarding the original processing steps: The number of nucleated cells in each sample was estimated from the amplification of reference gene primers within the assay. To quantify the absolute abundance of each unique TCRbeta CDR3 rearrangement, sequence reads were collapsed and filtered. For each sample, productive Simpson clonality was calculated by taking the square root of Simpson's diversity index across productive rearrangements. Held by TCRdb, this immuneACCESS table contains in-frame sequences only and omits some clones. Under half of the omission traces to an unresolved V gene where checked; the cause of the rest is unknown. The D gene and trimming were derived from the DNA, and the V and J assignments and clone size from that table. This sample holds around 20,000 clones; about 85% were observed only once. Roughly 30% of the sample is held by the ten biggest clonotypes.

A word on this clone: The antigen this receptor binds is unknown. No qualities accompany the bases; no much larger clone lies one base away.

Overall study results and their limits: Clinical and demographic metadata were provided uncurated, with the amount varying by source and participant.

Whole blood was collected in K2EDTA tubes by collaborating institutions according to the institutions' own protocols. For TCRbeta analysis, collaborator samples were shipped as frozen whole blood, as isolated PBMCs, or as DNA extracted from either sample type. This clonotype was obtained from a human donor with active COVID-19. The donor label of this sample is uncertain. The sequence joins TRBV5-1 to TRBJ2-2, and 7 bases in between align with TRBD1. Sequences were obtained from peripheral blood. CDR3 region: CASSRQGPNTGELFF. DNA sequence: TGCGCCAGCAGCCGACAGGGTCCGAACACCGGGGAGCTGTTTTTT.